This TCR beta chain was identified during a study of T cell changes during pregnancy in multiple sclerosis. Sequencing was performed with immunoSEQ multiplex PCR; in TCRdb, only in-frame clones are kept and a portion is missing. The table includes under 20,000 clones, over 65% detected once. This TCR was recovered from a female donor with multiple sclerosis, enrolled in a pregnancy study. The starting material was CD8+ T cells from peripheral blood mononuclear cells, obtained after pregnancy.

Here the CDR3 DNA reads TGTGCCAGCAGCCCATTACTAGCGGGGGTGGACAATGAGCAGTTCTTC. This gives the protein CASSPLLAGVDNEQFF. V gene TRBV7-8 combines with J gene TRBJ2-1, with 11 bases lining up with TRBD2. This CDR3 spans 16 amino acids. V shed 5 bases, J shed 5 bases, and the junction held 8 bases outside the gene matches. CDR1 is SGHVS and CDR2 is FQNEAQ in the germline V gene.